The present T cell receptor (beta chain) was sequenced within a study of blood T cell repertoires in COVID-19. Overall study context: PBMCs, B-cell-depleted T cells, or T cells were the source of the cDNA or gDNA that made up the material.

Germline CDR1 is MGHRA and CDR2 is YSYEKL. The CDR3 totals 15 residues. Trimming cost V 3 bases and J 3 bases, with 12 bases left between them. Participants' own reports of clinical history determined their cohort assignment. The table came from immunoSEQ multiplex PCR; TCRdb's copy has only in-frame clones and leaves some out. The sample includes almost 500,000 clones, about 88% of them seen just once. This receptor was obtained from a woman aged 55-70 years who had recovered from COVID-19. The chain carries TRBV4-1 and TRBJ1-5; no clear D. What was sequenced was PBMCs or T cells enriched from blood (not recorded which). The CDR3 coding sequence is TGCGCCAGCAGCCATAGGCAGGTACCCAATCAGCCCCAGCATTTT. Translated, it gives CASSHRQVPNQPQHF.